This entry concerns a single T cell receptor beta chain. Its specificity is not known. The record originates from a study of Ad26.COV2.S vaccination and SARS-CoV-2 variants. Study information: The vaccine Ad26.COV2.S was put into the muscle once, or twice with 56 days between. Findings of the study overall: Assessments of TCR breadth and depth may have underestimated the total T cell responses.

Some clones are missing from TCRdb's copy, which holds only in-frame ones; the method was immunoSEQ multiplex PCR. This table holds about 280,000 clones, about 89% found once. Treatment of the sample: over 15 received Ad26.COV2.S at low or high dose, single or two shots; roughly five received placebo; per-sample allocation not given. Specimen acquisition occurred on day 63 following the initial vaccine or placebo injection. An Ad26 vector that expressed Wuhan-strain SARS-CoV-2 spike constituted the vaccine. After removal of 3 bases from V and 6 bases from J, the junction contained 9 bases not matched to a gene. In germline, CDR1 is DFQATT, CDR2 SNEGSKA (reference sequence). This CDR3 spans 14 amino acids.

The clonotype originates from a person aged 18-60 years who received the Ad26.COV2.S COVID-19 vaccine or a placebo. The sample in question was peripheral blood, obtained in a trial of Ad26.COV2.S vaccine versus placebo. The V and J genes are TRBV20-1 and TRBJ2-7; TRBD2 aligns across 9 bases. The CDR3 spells CSASANLAGSEQYF. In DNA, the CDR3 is TGCAGTGCTAGTGCTAATCTAGCGGGAAGCGAGCAGTACTTC.